This T cell receptor (beta chain) was identified in a study of blood T cell repertoires in COVID-19. For the study at large: Material from acute and convalescent COVID-19 was sourced from the United States, Italy and Spain. Nucleic acid was either cDNA or gDNA, and it came from T cells, B-cell-depleted T cells, or PBMCs.

The J segment lost 4 bases and the V segment lost 7 bases, leaving 6 bases of the junction unmatched. This CDR3 has 14 residues. As handled by the study authors: Amplifying reference gene primers gave estimates of nucleated cell counts. Using immunoSEQ multiplex PCR, the repertoire was profiled, and TCRdb retains in-frame clones only, with some absent. V, J and clone size reflect that table, while D and trimming were determined from the DNA. The sample yields approximately 450,000 clones, roughly 90% seen once. The chain has TRBV23-1 and TRBJ2-3, with TRBD2 matching 9 bases. TRBV23-1 is annotated as an ORF whose role is uncertain. The sample comprised peripheral blood. The TCR sequence derives from a woman in her twenties or thirties with acute or convalescent COVID-19. The CDR3 coding sequence is TGCGCCAGCATGGCGGGGGGGCAAGCAGATACGCAGTATTTT. It specifies CASMAGGQADTQYF.